These T cell receptor beta chains were read from a single sample in a study of radiotherapy plus CTLA-4 blockade in lung cancer. Repertoires were generated with immunoSEQ multiplex PCR, while TCRdb's copy carries only in-frame clones and drops some. The sample lists some 110,000 clones, 81% occurring once. Material: peripheral blood, obtained from a patient treated with radiotherapy plus ipilimumab. These receptors all stem from a human donor with non-small cell lung cancer that progressed on radiotherapy plus ipilimumab. Some clones in this sample may be carry-over from other donors' samples. Each CDR3 is given with its conserved first and last residue. Rows give clone size only sometimes, using once, few, many, or a class for an expanded clone.

CASSEALWVGPYGYTF	16	TRBJ1-2	TRBV2	NA
CASNGEGLAGADTQYF	16	TRBJ2-3	TRBV5-4	NA
CASSLGDGLETQYF	14	TRBJ2-5	TRBV5-1	few
CASSPRRLRGGEQFF	15	TRBJ2-1	TRBV9	NA
CASSLDYPYEQYF	13	TRBJ2-7	TRBV11-2	NA
CASSLDWGGETQYF	14	TRBJ2-5	TRBV11-2	once
CASSQKGSPYNEQFF	15	TRBJ2-1	TRBV4-1	NA
CASSFDKNTEAFF	13	TRBJ1-1	TRBV11-2	NA
CASSHRQTLDQPQHF	15	TRBJ1-5	TRBV5-6	few
CASSRVGDSNTGELFF	16	TRBJ2-2	TRBV11-3	NA
CASRRQGSYNEQFF	14	TRBJ2-1	TRBV7-2	NA
CASSYSGTGAFF	12	TRBJ1-1	TRBV6-5	few
CASSFSGNSLTDTQYF	16	TRBJ2-3	TRBV11-2	NA
CASADRVSHTIYF	13	TRBJ1-3	TRBV19	NA
CASRLTSGGQTQYF	14	TRBJ2-5	TRBV2	NA
CASSLEGQNTEAFF	14	TRBJ1-1	TRBV5-1	NA
CASSDPTGGSSYNEQFF	17	TRBJ2-1	TRBV2	NA
CASSSTSRGDTQYF	14	TRBJ2-3	TRBV5-4	NA
CASSQDRDRAAGELFF	16	TRBJ2-2	TRBV4-1	NA
CASTPPGRDIQYF	13	TRBJ2-4	TRBV6-6	NA
CASSYITTGTDTQYF	15	TRBJ2-3	TRBV9	NA
CASSPEGGEEGEQYF	15	TRBJ2-7	TRBV18	NA
CASSSYDPNQETQYF	15	TRBJ2-5	TRBV5-1	NA
CASSSRKTENSNEQFF	16	TRBJ2-1	TRBV11-3	NA
CASSQDVWETQYF	13	TRBJ2-5	TRBV4-1	few
CATGAWSYTF	10	TRBJ1-2	TRBV19	NA
CASTYSGGRGYNSPLHF	17	TRBJ1-6	TRBV27	NA
CASSQGQGKDQPQHF	15	TRBJ1-5	TRBV4-2	NA
CASSTDGGRETQYF	14	TRBJ2-5	TRBV6-5	NA
CASSKLATDTQYF	13	TRBJ2-3	TRBV4-2	few
CASSLARENQPQHF	14	TRBJ1-5	TRBV7-8	NA
CASSYSDRVGNTIYF	15	TRBJ1-3	TRBV6-6	NA
CASSLNSGRRPTGELFF	17	TRBJ2-2	TRBV5-6	NA
CASSYIVADGANEQFF	16	TRBJ2-1	TRBV6-6	NA
CASSLFDQAYGYTF	14	TRBJ1-2	TRBV11-2	once